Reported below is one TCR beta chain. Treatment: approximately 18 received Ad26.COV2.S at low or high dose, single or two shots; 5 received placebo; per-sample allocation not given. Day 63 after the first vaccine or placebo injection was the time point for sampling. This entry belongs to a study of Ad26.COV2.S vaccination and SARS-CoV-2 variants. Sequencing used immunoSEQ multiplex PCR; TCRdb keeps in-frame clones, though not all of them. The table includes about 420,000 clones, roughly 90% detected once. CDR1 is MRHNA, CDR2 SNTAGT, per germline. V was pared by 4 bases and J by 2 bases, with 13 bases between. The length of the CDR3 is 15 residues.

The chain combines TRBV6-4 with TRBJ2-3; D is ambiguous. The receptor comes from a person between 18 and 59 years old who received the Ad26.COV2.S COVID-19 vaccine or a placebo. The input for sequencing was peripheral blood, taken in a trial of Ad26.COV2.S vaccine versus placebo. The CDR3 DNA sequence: TGTGCCAGCAGTGTCGTCGCCGAGGACACAGATACGCAGTATTTT. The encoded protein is CASSVVAEDTDTQYF.